This T cell receptor (beta chain) comes out of a study of CD8 T cells in ankylosing spondylitis. Findings and caveats of the study: Apparently characteristic of ankylosing spondylitis blood was a TCR beta motif (eight highly homologous variants). Matched synovial fluid from ankylosing spondylitis patients was reported to be enriched for disease-linked clones.

The CDR3 contains 15 residues. V lost 3 bases to trimming and J lost 0 bases, with 7 bases between them. Germline CDR1 reads SGHRS; CDR2 reads YFSETQ. One entry per CDR3 protein, called by TCRdb with MiXCR from the 5' RACE reads. The sample has around 890,000 distinct CDR3 sequences, approximately 12% seen once; the top ten hold roughly 0.51%. Worth noting for this clonotype: The target antigen is unknown.

The sample was blood, either unsorted or a sorted T cell fraction (not recorded which). The J gene is TRBJ2-6, the V gene TRBV5-1; D is unresolved. The receptor comes from a male donor with ankylosing spondylitis. The CDR3 nucleotides read TGCGCCAGCAGCTACAGTCACTCTGGGGCCAACGTCCTGACTTTC. It codes for CASSYSHSGANVLTF.